The following is a T cell receptor (beta chain) sequence with its context. CDR1 is SGHTA and CDR2 is FQGNSA in the germline V gene. This CDR3 is built from 13 residues. V was clipped by 4 bases and J by 6 bases, with 12 bases between them. Sequenced material consisted of expressed TCRB transcripts (all of the isolated RNA was reverse transcribed). Sequencing was performed with immunoSEQ multiplex PCR; in TCRdb, only in-frame clones are kept and a portion is missing. The table lists around 450,000 clones, roughly an eighth of them singletons. These data belong to a study of beta chain features in type 1 diabetes. One heparinised draw of blood, averaging around 120 mL, came from each donor.

This sequence was found in a young woman in good health. The gene calls are TRBV7-2 and TRBJ1-1; the D is unclear. Material for sequencing was naive CD4+ T cells from blood. The CDR3 nucleotides are TGTGCCAGCAGCTCCCAGAGGCGCTCTGAAGCTTTCTTT. This codes for CASSSQRRSEAFF.